The TCR beta chain described here comes from a study of regulatory T cells in long-lasting Graves disease. Regarding this clonotype: What it binds is unknown. One end of the junction varies from germline; a read error may be responsible.

The CDR3 spans 11 residues. Germline lookup yields CDR1 MNHEY and CDR2 SMNVEV (reference sequence). Study-level points and caveats: TRBV28 was favored in persistent disease, as were TRBJ1-2 and TRBJ2-5. Persistent patients had a count of shared public clonotypes (approximately 2,700) that exceeded that of new patients (almost 1,000).

The TCR beta library used iRepertoire HTBI primers with Arm-PCR amplification of CDR3. MiXCR, applied by TCRdb to the multiplex PCR reads, yields one record per CDR3 protein. The sample lists around 400,000 distinct CDR3 sequences, 20% to 25% occurring once. As to time point: persistent/refractory GD, antithyroid drugs over 5 years with positive TRAb. RNA from PBMCs was the source of the TCR library. The guidelines of the American Thyroid Association were the basis for diagnosing Graves' disease. The receptor comes from a female donor with Graves disease. The specimen comprised peripheral blood mononuclear cells (PBMCs), sampled when the disease was refractory, from a patient treated with antithyroid drugs. The chain has TRBV27 and TRBJ1-2, with D hard to call. The CDR3, as DNA: TGTGCCAGCTTGAGTGATTATGGCTACGCCTTC. Its translation: CASLSDYGYAF.